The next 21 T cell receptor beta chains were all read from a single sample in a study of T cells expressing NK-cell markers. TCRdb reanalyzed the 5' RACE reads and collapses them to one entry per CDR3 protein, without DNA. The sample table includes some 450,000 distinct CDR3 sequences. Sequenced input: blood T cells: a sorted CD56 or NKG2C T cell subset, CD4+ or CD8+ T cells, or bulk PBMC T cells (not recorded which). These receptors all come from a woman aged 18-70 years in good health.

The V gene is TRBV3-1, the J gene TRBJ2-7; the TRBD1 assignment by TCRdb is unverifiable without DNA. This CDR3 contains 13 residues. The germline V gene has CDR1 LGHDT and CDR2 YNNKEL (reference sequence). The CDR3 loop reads CASSQGSRYEQYF.

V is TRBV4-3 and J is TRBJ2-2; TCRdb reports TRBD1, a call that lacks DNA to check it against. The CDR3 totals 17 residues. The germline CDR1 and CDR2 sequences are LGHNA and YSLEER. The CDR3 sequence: CASSQEGEGQPNGELFF.

The chain's CDR3 is CASSYQGGGNGYTF. The chain joins TRBV7-2 to TRBJ1-2; TCRdb designates TRBD1, a call that cannot be tested without DNA. This CDR3 spans 14 amino acids. Germline V gene sequence: CDR1 SGHTA, CDR2 FQGNSA.

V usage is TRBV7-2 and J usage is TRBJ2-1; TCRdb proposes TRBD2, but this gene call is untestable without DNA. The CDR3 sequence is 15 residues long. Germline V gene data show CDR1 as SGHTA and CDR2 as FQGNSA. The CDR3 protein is CASAKTSGSRGEQFF.

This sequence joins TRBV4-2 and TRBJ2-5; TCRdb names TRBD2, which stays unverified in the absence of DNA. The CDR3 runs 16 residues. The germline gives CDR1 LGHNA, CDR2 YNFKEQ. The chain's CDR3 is CASSQGLGTTQETQYF.

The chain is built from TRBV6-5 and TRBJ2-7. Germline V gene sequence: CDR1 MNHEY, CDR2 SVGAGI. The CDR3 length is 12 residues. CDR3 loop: CASSQSRYEQYF.

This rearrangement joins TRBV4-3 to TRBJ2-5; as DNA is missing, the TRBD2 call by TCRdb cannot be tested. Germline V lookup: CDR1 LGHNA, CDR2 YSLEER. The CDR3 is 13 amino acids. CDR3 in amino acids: CASSQAAGGTQYF.

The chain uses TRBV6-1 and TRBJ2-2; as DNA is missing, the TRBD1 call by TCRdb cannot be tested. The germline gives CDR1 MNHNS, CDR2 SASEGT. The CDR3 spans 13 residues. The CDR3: CASSEWQGGELFF.

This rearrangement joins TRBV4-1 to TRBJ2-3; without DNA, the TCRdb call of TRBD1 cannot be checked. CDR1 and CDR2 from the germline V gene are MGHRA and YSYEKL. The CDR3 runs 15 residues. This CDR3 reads CASSHGQGRTDTQYF.

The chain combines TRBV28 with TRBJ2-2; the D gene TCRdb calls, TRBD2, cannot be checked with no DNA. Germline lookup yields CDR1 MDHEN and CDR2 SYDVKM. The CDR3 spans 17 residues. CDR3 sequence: CASSFLGLAKNTGELFF.

The CDR3 protein is CASSLTSSYTNEQFF. This sequence joins TRBV3-1 and TRBJ2-1; TCRdb gives TRBD2 as the D gene, but with no DNA this cannot be confirmed. CDR3 size: 15 residues. Germline CDR1 is LGHDT and CDR2 is YNNKEL (reference sequence).

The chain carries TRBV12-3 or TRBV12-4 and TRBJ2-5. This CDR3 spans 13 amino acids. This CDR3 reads CASSSGGSETQYF.

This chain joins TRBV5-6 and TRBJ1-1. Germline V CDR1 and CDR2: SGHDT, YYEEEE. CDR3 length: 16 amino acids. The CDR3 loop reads CASSTMSGGTNTEAFF.

The CDR3 sequence is CSASPGDSNQPQHF. This chain joins TRBV20-1 and TRBJ1-5; TCRdb outputs TRBD1, but without DNA this stays unchecked. Germline V gives CDR1 DFQATT, CDR2 SNEGSKA (reference sequence). The CDR3 loop spans 14 amino acids.

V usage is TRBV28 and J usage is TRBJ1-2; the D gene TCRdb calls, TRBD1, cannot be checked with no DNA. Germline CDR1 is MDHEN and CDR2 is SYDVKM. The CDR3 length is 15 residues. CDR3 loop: CASSSDTGGNYGYTF.

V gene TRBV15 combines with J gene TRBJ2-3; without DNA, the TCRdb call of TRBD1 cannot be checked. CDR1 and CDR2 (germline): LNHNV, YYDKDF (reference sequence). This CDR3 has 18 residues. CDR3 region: CATSRGGRGQPVGDTQYF.

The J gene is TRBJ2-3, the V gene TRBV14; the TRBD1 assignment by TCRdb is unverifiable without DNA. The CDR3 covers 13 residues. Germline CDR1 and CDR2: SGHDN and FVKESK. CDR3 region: CASRQRGSGTQYF. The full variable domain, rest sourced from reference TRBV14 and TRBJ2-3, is EAGVTQFPSHSVIEKGQTVTLRCDPISGHDNLYWYRRVMGKEIKFLLHFVKESKQDESGMPNNRFLAERTGGTYSTLKVQPAELEDSGVYFCASRQRGSGTQYFGPGTRLTVL.

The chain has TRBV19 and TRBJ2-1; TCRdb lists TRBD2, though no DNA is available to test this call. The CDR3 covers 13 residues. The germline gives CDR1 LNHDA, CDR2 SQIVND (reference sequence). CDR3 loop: CASSISGGAEQFF.

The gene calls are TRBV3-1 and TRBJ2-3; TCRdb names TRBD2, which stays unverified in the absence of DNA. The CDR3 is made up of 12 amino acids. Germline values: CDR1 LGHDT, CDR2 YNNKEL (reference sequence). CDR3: CASSQGEQTQYF.

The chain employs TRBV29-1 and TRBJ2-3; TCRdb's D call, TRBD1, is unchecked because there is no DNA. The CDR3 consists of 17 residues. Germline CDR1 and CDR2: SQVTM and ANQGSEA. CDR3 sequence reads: CSVATGTGEDPTDTQYF.

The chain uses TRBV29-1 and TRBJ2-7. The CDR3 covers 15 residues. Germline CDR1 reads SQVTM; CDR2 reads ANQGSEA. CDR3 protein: CSVEESEGRSYEQYF.